Below are 14 T cell receptor beta chains sequenced from a single sample in a study of cytomegalovirus exposure and HLA in healthy donors (TCRdb year 2017). To prepare the library, the immunoSEQ multiplex PCR assay was applied. The multiplex PCR relied on a mix of 60 forward primers for TCR Vbeta segments and 13 reverse primers for TCR Jbeta segments. The clones in this table, taken by TCRdb from immuneACCESS, are in-frame only. Not every clone is retained; where verified, under half of the shortfall comes from an unresolved V gene, and the cause of the rest is unknown. A total of some 170,000 clones appear in this sample, 87% of them only once. The ten largest clones capture approximately 0.85% of the sample. Sequencing was carried out using PBMCs. These receptors came from a woman aged 30 to 39 in good health and CMV-seronegative.

On this clone itself: Other DNA sequences in this specimen translate into the identical CDR3. The CDR3 is CASSLDRGPYEQYF. In DNA, the CDR3 is TGTGCCAGCAGCTTAGACAGGGGCCCCTACGAGCAGTACTTC. This chain links TRBV7-2 with TRBJ2-7; 7 nucleotides line up with TRBD1. Per germline, CDR1 SGHTA and CDR2 FQGNSA. The CDR3 is made up of 14 amino acids. J lost 2 bases, V lost 1 base, and 2 bases had no gene match.

This clone was seen once. The rearrangement joins TRBV14 to TRBJ1-1; D is undetermined. The CDR3 extends over 12 amino acids. Looked up from germline, CDR1 is SGHDN and CDR2 is FVKESK. V lost 3 bases and J 10 bases, leaving 12 bases between the germline ends. This CDR3 reads CASSHHPPGAFF. The CDR3 bases are TGTGCCAGCAGCCACCATCCTCCCGGAGCTTTCTTT. The complete variable domain, with remaining parts taken from reference TRBV14 and TRBJ1-1, reads EAGVTQFPSHSVIEKGQTVTLRCDPISGHDNLYWYRRVMGKEIKFLLHFVKESKQDESGMPNNRFLAERTGGTYSTLKVQPAELEDSGVYFCASSHHPPGAFFGQGTRLTVV.

This chain uses TRBV13 with TRBJ1-2, with D possibly TRBD1 on 5 matching bases. The ends were cut back, 1 base at V and 7 bases at J, with 10 bases in the middle. CDR1 and CDR2 (germline): PRHDT, FYEKMQ (reference sequence). The CDR3 totals 13 residues. The CDR3 loop reads CASSLAGEGGYTF. The CDR3 DNA sequence: TGTGCCAGCAGCTTAGCGGGGGAAGGTGGCTACACCTTC.

The chain is built from TRBV5-1 and TRBJ2-5, with D perhaps matching TRBD2 (7 bases). With 4 bases removed from V and 5 bases from J, the gap between germline ends came to 18 bases. There are 15 residues in the CDR3. In germline, CDR1 is SGHRS, CDR2 YFSETQ. The CDR3 nucleotides read TGCGCCAGCAGCACCGATGGGGGGGCGGGGGAGACCCAGTACTTC. Translated: CASSTDGGAGETQYF.

This chain connects TRBV5-4 to TRBJ2-3; 7 bases align to TRBD1. V shed 4 bases and J 4 bases; nucleotides not matched to a gene: 3. CDR1 SGHNT and CDR2 YYREEE come from the germline V gene (reference sequence). The CDR3 extends over 13 amino acids. In DNA, the CDR3 is TGTGCCAGCAGCACTACAGGGGCAGATACGCAGTATTTT. Protein sequence: CASSTTGADTQYF.

The genes are TRBV7-2 and TRBJ2-5; D is perhaps TRBD1 (6 bases). CDR1 is SGHTA, CDR2 FQGNSA, per germline. V lost 2 bases, J lost 2 bases, and 12 bases lay in between. The length of the CDR3 is 15 residues. Written as DNA, the CDR3 is TGTGCCAGCAGCTTAAGGCCAGGGGATCAAGAGACCCAGTACTTC. Its protein product is CASSLRPGDQETQYF.

The chain links TRBV29-1 to TRBJ1-3, with D hard to call. Germline CDR1 and CDR2: SQVTM and ANQGSEA. The V end lost 6 bases, the J end lost 2 bases, and 11 bases lay between the germline ends. The CDR3 is 13 amino acids. The CDR3 region has the DNA TGCAGCGTGTCGGCAGACACTGGAAACACCATATATTTT. Its protein product is CSVSADTGNTIYF.

This clone was recorded once. The chain employs TRBV7-8 and TRBJ2-3, with TRBD2 as a possible D gene (5 bases). Trimming took 4 bases from V and 1 from J, leaving 12 bases between them. The CDR3 has 15 amino acids. Per germline, CDR1 SGHVS and CDR2 FQNEAQ. The CDR3 nucleotides read TGTGCCAGCAGCTCCAGGACTCTACGCACAGATACGCAGTATTTT. This encodes CASSSRTLRTDTQYF.

The CDR3 loop is CASNERDDEQFF. DNA for the CDR3: TGTGCCAGTAATGAGCGGGACGATGAGCAGTTCTTC. This chain joins TRBV19 and TRBJ2-1; 7 bases are shared with TRBD2. The ends lost 7 bases at V and 8 bases at J; junction bases unmatched: 5. Per germline, CDR1 LNHDA and CDR2 SQIVND (reference sequence). The CDR3 is made up of 12 amino acids.

V and J are TRBV10-1 and TRBJ2-3; 8 bases map to TRBD2. This CDR3 spans 15 amino acids. Trimming removed 0 bases from V and 4 bases from J; junction bases left unmatched: 3. From germline, CDR1 is WNHNN and CDR2 SYGVQD (reference sequence). The CDR3 DNA reads TGCGCCAGCAGTGAGTCCGCGGGGGGACCAGATACGCAGTATTTT. Protein product: CASSESAGGPDTQYF.

This chain connects TRBV7-3 to TRBJ2-1, with 11 bases identical to TRBD2. CDR3 length equals 17 residues. Germline CDR1 SGHTA, CDR2 FQGTGA. V trimming: 5 bases; J trimming: 6 bases; junction bases outside the gene matches: 12. CDR3 in DNA: TGTGCCAGCAGCCGAAACGACCCTAGCGGGAGGTTCAATGAGCAGTTCTTC. It encodes CASSRNDPSGRFNEQFF.

The J gene is TRBJ1-1, the V gene TRBV5-1; D perhaps matches TRBD1 (6 bases). V was clipped by 3 bases and J by 1 base, with 10 bases between them. This CDR3 spans 14 amino acids. The germline CDR1 and CDR2 sequences are SGHRS and YFSETQ. The CDR3 region has the DNA TGCGCCAGCAGCTCGGGGACACCGAACACTGAAGCTTTCTTT. Its translation is CASSSGTPNTEAFF.

The V and J genes are TRBV5-6 and TRBJ2-7; tentative D call: TRBD1 (6 bases). Trimming left V 6 bases short and J 2 bases short, with 21 bases between. The length of the CDR3 is 16 residues. Germline V gives CDR1 SGHDT, CDR2 YYEEEE. CDR3 protein: CASTTWGNRVPYEQYF. The CDR3 coding sequence is TGTGCCAGCACCACTTGGGGAAACAGGGTCCCCTACGAGCAGTACTTC.

The rearrangement links TRBV25-1 to TRBJ2-3; D perhaps matches TRBD2 (6 bases). This CDR3 has 12 amino acids. V was pared by 4 bases and J by 8 bases, with 10 bases between. The germline V gene has CDR1 MGHDK and CDR2 SYGVNS. The CDR3 DNA reads TGTGCCAGCAGTGGCGGGGTTGCTACGCAGTATTTT. Translation: CASSGGVATQYF.